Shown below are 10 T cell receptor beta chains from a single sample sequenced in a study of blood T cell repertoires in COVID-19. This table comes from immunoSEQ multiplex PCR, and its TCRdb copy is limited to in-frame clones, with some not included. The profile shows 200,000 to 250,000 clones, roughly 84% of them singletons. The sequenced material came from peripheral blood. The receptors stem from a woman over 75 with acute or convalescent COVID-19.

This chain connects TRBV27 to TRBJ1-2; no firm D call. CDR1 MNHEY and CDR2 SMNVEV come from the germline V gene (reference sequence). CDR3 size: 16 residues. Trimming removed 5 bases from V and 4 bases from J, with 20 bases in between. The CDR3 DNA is TGTGCCAGCAGTCCCTTAGCGGAAGCAGCCCGCTATGGCTACACCTTC. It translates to CASSPLAEAARYGYTF.

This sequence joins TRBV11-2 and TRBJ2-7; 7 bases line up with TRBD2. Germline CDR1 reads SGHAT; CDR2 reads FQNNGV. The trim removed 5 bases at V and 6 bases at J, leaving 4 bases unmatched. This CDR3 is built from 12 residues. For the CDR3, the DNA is TGTGCCAGCAGCGTAGGCGGGAGCGAGCAGTACTTC. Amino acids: CASSVGGSEQYF.

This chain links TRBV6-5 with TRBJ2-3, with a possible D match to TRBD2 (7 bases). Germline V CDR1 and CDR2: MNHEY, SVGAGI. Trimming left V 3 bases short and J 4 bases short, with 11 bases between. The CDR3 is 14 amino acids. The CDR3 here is CASSYQGRADTQYF. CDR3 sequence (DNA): TGTGCCAGCAGTTATCAGGGGAGGGCAGATACGCAGTATTTT.

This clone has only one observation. CDR3 protein: CASSQFGGRGEKLFF. The DNA for the CDR3 is TGTGCCAGCAGCCAATTCGGGGGGAGAGGTGAAAAACTGTTTTTT. V and J are TRBV3-1 (or the pseudogene TRBV3-2) and TRBJ1-4, with D tentatively TRBD1 (5 bases). CDR3 length: 15 residues. CDR1 LGHDT and CDR2 YNNKEL come from the germline V gene (reference sequence). Trimming took off 2 bases at V and 7 bases at J, with 14 bases between the two ends.

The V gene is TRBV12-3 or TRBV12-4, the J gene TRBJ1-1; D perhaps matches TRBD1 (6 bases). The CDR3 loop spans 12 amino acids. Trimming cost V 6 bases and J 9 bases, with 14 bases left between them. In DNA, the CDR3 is TGTGCCAGCAGAAACAACAGGGATCAAGCTTTCTTT. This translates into CASRNNRDQAFF.

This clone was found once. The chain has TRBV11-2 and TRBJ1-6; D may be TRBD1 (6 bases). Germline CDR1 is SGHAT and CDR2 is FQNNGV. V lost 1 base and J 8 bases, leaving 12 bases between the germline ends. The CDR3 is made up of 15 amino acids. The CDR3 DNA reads TGTGCCAGCAGCTTAGGGGGCAGGGGTTATTCACCCCTCCACTTT. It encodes CASSLGGRGYSPLHF.

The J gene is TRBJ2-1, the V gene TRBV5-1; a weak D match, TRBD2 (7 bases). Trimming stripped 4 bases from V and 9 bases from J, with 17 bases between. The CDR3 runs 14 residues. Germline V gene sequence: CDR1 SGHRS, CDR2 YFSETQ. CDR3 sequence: CASSPDRGAIEQFF. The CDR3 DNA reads TGCGCCAGCAGCCCCGATCGGGGGGCGATTGAGCAGTTCTTC.

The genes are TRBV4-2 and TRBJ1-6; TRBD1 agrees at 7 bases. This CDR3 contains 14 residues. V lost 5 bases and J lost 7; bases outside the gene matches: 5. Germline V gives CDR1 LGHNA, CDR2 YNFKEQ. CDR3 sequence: CASSLGQQNSPLHF. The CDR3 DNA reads TGTGCCAGCAGCTTGGGACAGCAGAATTCACCCCTCCACTTT.

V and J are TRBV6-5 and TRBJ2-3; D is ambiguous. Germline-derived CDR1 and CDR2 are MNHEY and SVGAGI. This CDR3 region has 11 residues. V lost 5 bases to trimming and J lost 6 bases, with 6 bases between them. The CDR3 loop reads CASSPRDTQYF. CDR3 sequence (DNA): TGTGCCAGCAGTCCTCGGGATACGCAGTATTTT.

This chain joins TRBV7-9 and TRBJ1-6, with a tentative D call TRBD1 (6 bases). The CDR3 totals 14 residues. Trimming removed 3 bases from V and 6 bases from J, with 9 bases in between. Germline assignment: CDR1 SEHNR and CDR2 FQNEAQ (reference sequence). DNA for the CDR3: TGTGCCAGCAGCTTTGGGACACCTAATTCACCCCTCCACTTT. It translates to CASSFGTPNSPLHF.